This TCR beta chain was sequenced in a study of T cells after yellow fever vaccination. Looked up from germline, CDR1 is SGHTA and CDR2 is FQGNSA. The CDR3 is 15 amino acids. Trimming removed 4 bases from V and 6 bases from J, with 15 bases in between. Points from the study as a whole: Researchers noted that a small share of clonotypes showed up in both CD4 and CD8 compartments. It was the secondary response that reached its peak faster, day 5 versus 15, but it was weaker.

This clonotype has only a few counts. Its specificity is not known. In making TCR cDNA, 5'RACE template switching added a universal primer site and UMIs to it. Via MiXCR, TCRdb re-called the 5' RACE reads, giving one row per CDR3 protein. The repertoire has over 110,000 distinct CDR3 sequences, less than 9.5% of them found once; the top ten carry 0.55% to 0.9%. This TCR was sampled from a man between 25 and 39 years old who received the YFV17D yellow fever vaccine. Sample: CD4+ T cells sorted from PBMCs, taken 5 days after the yellow fever booster vaccination. V is TRBV7-2 and J is TRBJ2-2; possible D gene TRBD1, 5 bases. The CDR3 is CASSSASGFPGELFF. The CDR3 nucleotides are TGTGCCAGCAGCTCAGCCTCAGGGTTTCCCGGGGAGCTGTTTTTT.